This T cell receptor beta chain comes out of a study of T cell changes during pregnancy in multiple sclerosis. V was trimmed by 1 base and J by 1 base, leaving 10 bases between them. The germline CDR1 and CDR2 sequences are SGHAT and FQDESV (reference sequence). This CDR3 contains 15 residues. Profiled with immunoSEQ multiplex PCR; TCRdb holds only in-frame clones, not every one. The table records about 64,000 clones, more than 90% of them present only once. The sequence was obtained from a female donor with multiple sclerosis, enrolled in a pregnancy study. The chain is built from TRBV11-1 and TRBJ1-1; D is perhaps TRBD1 (5 bases). The source was peripheral blood, collected in the second trimester of pregnancy. The CDR3 protein is CASSLVGAWNTEAFF. The CDR3 coding sequence is TGTGCCAGCAGCTTAGTAGGGGCTTGGAACACTGAAGCTTTCTTT.